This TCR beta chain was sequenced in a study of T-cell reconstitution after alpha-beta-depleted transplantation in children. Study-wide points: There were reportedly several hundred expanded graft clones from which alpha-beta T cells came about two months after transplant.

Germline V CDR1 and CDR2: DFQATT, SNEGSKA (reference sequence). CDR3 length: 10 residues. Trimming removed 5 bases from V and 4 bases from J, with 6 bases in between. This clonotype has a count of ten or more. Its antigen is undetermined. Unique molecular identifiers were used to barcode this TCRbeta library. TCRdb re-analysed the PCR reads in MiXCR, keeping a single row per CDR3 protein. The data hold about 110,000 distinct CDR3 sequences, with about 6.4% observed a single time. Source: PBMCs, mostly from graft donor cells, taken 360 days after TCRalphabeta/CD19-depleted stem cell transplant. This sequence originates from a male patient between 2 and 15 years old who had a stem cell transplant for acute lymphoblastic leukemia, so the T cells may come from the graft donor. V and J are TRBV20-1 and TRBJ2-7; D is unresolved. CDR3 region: CSARKYEQYF. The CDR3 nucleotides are TGCAGTGCTCGCAAATACGAGCAGTACTTC.